One and the same sample provided the 21 T cell receptor beta chains below, sequenced in a study of radiotherapy plus CTLA-4 blockade in lung cancer. Profiled with immunoSEQ multiplex PCR; TCRdb holds only in-frame clones, not every one. The profile covers 95,000 to 150,000 clones, with more than 80% appearing a single time and over 6% taken by the ten largest. Specimen: peripheral blood, collected from a patient treated with radiotherapy plus ipilimumab. The receptors were sampled from a human donor with non-small cell lung cancer that progressed on radiotherapy plus ipilimumab.

This chain connects TRBV29-1 to TRBJ2-5; D is uncertain. The CDR3 spans 16 residues. Per the germline V gene, CDR1 is SQVTM and CDR2 is ANQGSEA. V lost 3 bases, J lost 1 base, and 18 bases lay in between. CDR3 in amino acids: CSVDLLGSFSQETQYF. For the CDR3, the DNA is TGCAGCGTTGACCTCTTGGGGTCGTTTAGCCAAGAGACCCAGTACTTC.

The J gene is TRBJ2-7, the V gene TRBV11-3; D gene uncertain. The CDR3 is made up of 13 amino acids. Germline values: CDR1 SGHNT, CDR2 YENEEA. V was trimmed by 5 bases and J by 4 bases, leaving 12 bases between them. DNA for the CDR3: TGTGCCAGCAGCCCCTCTTATGGGTACGAGCAGTACTTC. Translating gives CASSPSYGYEQYF.

The CDR3 is CASRVAGVSTDTQYF. The CDR3 nucleotides read TGTGCCAGCAGGGTCGCGGGAGTGAGTACAGATACGCAGTATTTT. The rearrangement joins TRBV2 to TRBJ2-3, with TRBD2 matching over 7 bases. The V gene's germline CDR1 is SNHLY and CDR2 FYNNEI. V lost 6 bases and J lost 3; bases outside the gene matches: 9. The CDR3 covers 15 residues.

This chain connects TRBV6-1 to TRBJ2-7; TRBD2 is a possible D gene (6 bases). V was pared by 6 bases and J by 0 bases, with 12 bases between. The CDR3 runs to 14 residues. Germline CDR1 and CDR2: MNHNS and SASEGT. DNA for the CDR3: TGTGCCAGCAGCCTAGCGTTGAGCTCCTACGAGCAGTACTTC. It translates to CASSLALSSYEQYF.

The rearrangement joins TRBV5-1 to TRBJ2-5; 7 bases map to TRBD2. CDR1 and CDR2 (germline): SGHRS, YFSETQ. Unmatched junction bases numbered 7, after V lost 3 bases and J lost 5 bases. This CDR3 spans 14 amino acids. The CDR3 region has the DNA TGCGCCAGCAGCTCGAGCGGGACCGCGGAGACCCAGTACTTC. It yields the protein CASSSSGTAETQYF.

This chain links TRBV5-1 with TRBJ1-3; 8 positions match TRBD1. The length of the CDR3 is 15 residues. Germline trimming cut 0 bases from V and 3 bases from J; bases unmatched to any gene: 2. CDR1 is SGHRS, CDR2 YFSETQ, per germline. The DNA for the CDR3 is TGCGCCAGCAGCTTGGGGACAGGGTATGGAAACACCATATATTTT. Protein product: CASSLGTGYGNTIYF. Looking up the rest from reference TRBV5-1 and TRBJ1-3 gives the full variable domain: KAGVTQTPRYLIKTRGQQVTLSCSPISGHRSVSWYQQTPGQGLQFLFEYFSETQRNKGNFPGRFSGRQFSNSRSEMNVSTLELGDSALYLCASSLGTGYGNTIYFGEGSWLTVV.

This chain joins TRBV7-9 and TRBJ2-2; maybe TRBD2 (5 bases). V dropped 3 bases and J dropped 0 bases, with 8 bases sitting between them. CDR3 length equals 15 residues. CDR1 SEHNR and CDR2 FQNEAQ come from the germline V gene (reference sequence). CDR3 residues: CASSFRGTNTGELFF. CDR3 sequence (DNA): TGTGCCAGCAGCTTCAGAGGGACGAACACCGGGGAGCTGTTTTTT.

CDR3 sequence reads: CASKHRDTWNQPQHF. As DNA, the CDR3 is TGTGCCAGCAAGCACCGGGACACCTGGAATCAGCCCCAGCATTTT. V and J are TRBV2 and TRBJ1-5; D may be TRBD1 (6 bases). There are 15 residues in the CDR3. The germline V and J ends were trimmed by 7 bases and 4 bases, with 17 bases remaining between them. CDR1 is SNHLY, CDR2 FYNNEI, per germline.

The rearrangement links TRBV15 to TRBJ2-1, with D possibly matching TRBD2 (5 bases). The germline CDR1 and CDR2 sequences are LNHNV and YYDKDF (reference sequence). The CDR3 contains 15 residues. V lost 0 bases and J 9 bases, leaving 15 bases between the germline ends. Here the CDR3 DNA reads TGTGCCACCAGCAGAGACGGACTCCCGGCGAGTGAGCAGTTCTTC. Protein sequence: CATSRDGLPASEQFF.

The CDR3 protein is CASSQDRASLGRAFF. The DNA of the CDR3 is TGCGCCAGCAGCCAGGACAGGGCCTCCTTGGGTCGGGCTTTCTTT. The gene calls are TRBV4-1 and TRBJ1-1, with 8 bases matching TRBD1. This CDR3 is 15 amino acids long. After removal of 3 bases from V and 11 bases from J, the junction contained 14 bases not matched to a gene. Germline V lookup: CDR1 MGHRA, CDR2 YSYEKL.

This clone was counted only a few times. The chain recombines TRBV10-3 with TRBJ2-1; no clear D. Germline CDR1 ENHRY, CDR2 SYGVKD. This CDR3 has 11 amino acids. The V end was cut by 4 bases, the J end by 7 bases, with 5 bases between. CDR3 residues: CAISGLNEQFF. CDR3 nucleotides: TGTGCCATCAGTGGCTTGAATGAGCAGTTCTTC.

The rearrangement links TRBV10-3 to TRBJ2-3, with TRBD2 as a possible D gene (6 bases). The V end was cut by 2 bases, the J end by 2 bases, with 11 bases between. In germline, CDR1 is ENHRY, CDR2 SYGVKD. The CDR3 has 15 amino acids. The CDR3: CAISEGGTFTDTQYF. CDR3 bases: TGTGCCATCAGTGAGGGGGGGACTTTCACAGATACGCAGTATTTT.

This chain uses TRBV6-5 with TRBJ2-7, with 8 bases matching TRBD1. The length of the CDR3 is 13 residues. Germline values: CDR1 MNHEY, CDR2 SVGAGI. Losses at the gene ends were 8 bases for V and 5 bases for J; bases not matched to a gene: 8. Written as DNA, the CDR3 is TGTGCCAGCCTACCCCAGGGGGCTCACGAGCAGTACTTC. Translation: CASLPQGAHEQYF.

The V gene is TRBV19, the J gene TRBJ2-7; no clear D gene. V lost 1 base and J lost 3, with 7 bases in between. The CDR3 consists of 13 residues. In germline, CDR1 is LNHDA, CDR2 SQIVND (reference sequence). The CDR3 nucleotides are TGTGCCAGTAGTATAGTCCTTAACTACGAGCAGTACTTC. It codes for CASSIVLNYEQYF. The full variable domain, completed using reference TRBV19 and TRBJ2-7, is DGGITQSPKYLFRKEGQNVTLSCEQNLNHDAMYWYRQDPGQGLRLIYYSQIVNDFQKGDIAEGYSVSREKKESFPLTVTSAQKNPTAFYLCASSIVLNYEQYFGPGTRLTVT.

The chain couples TRBV5-4 to TRBJ2-3; 10 nucleotides line up with TRBD2. Germline CDR1 reads SGHNT; CDR2 reads YYREEE (reference sequence). V was pared by 7 bases and J by 3 bases, with 5 bases of the junction left unmatched. The CDR3 consists of 14 residues. This CDR3 is CASQASGRTDTQYF. DNA of the CDR3: TGTGCCAGCCAAGCTAGCGGGAGAACAGATACGCAGTATTTT.

The chain has TRBV5-5 and TRBJ2-5; D unclear. CDR1 and CDR2 from the germline V gene are SGHKS and YYEKEE (reference sequence). V was clipped by 2 bases and J by 5 bases, with 7 bases between them. The CDR3 totals 12 residues. This chain's CDR3 is CASSFQFETQYF. The CDR3 nucleotides are TGTGCCAGCAGCTTTCAGTTCGAGACCCAGTACTTC. Full variable domain (outside the CDR3, taken from reference TRBV5-5 and TRBJ2-5): DAGVTQSPTHLIKTRGQQVTLRCSPISGHKSVSWYQQVLGQGPQFIFQYYEKEERGRGNFPDRFSARQFPNYSSELNVNALLLGDSALYLCASSFQFETQYFGPGTRLLVL.

This rearrangement joins TRBV27 to TRBJ2-7; D is undetermined. The V end lost 5 bases, the J end lost 9 bases, and 20 bases lay between the germline ends. Germline CDR1 MNHEY, CDR2 SMNVEV (reference sequence). This CDR3 region has 14 residues. CDR3 sequence: CASSPSGPFLGQYF. CDR3 nucleotides: TGTGCCAGCAGTCCCTCCGGGCCCTTTCTCGGGCAGTACTTC.

The J gene is TRBJ2-7, the V gene TRBV18; D is ambiguous. CDR1 and CDR2 from the germline V gene are KGHSH and LQKENI. V dropped 5 bases and J dropped 6 bases, with 17 bases sitting between them. The CDR3 has 14 residues. In DNA form, the CDR3 reads TGTGCCAGCTCAAGACTGGTGGGCCACGCCGAGCAGTACTTC. Its translation: CASSRLVGHAEQYF. Based on the CDR3 plus reference TRBV18 and TRBJ2-7, the full variable domain is NAGVMQNPRHLVRRRGQEARLRCSPMKGHSHVYWYRQLPEEGLKFMVYLQKENIIDESGMPKERFSAEFPKEGPSILRIQQVVRGDSAAYFCASSRLVGHAEQYFGPGTRLTVT.

This rearrangement joins TRBV6-1 to TRBJ1-2; D might be TRBD1 (6 bases). CDR1 and CDR2 from the germline V gene are MNHNS and SASEGT. The CDR3 extends over 14 amino acids. V was trimmed by 4 bases and J by 4 bases, leaving 13 bases between them. CDR3 amino acids: CASSAGAAVYGYTF. The CDR3 DNA reads as TGTGCCAGCAGTGCAGGGGCCGCAGTCTATGGCTACACCTTC.

This chain uses TRBV25-1 with TRBJ1-2; TRBD1 aligns across 7 bases. The germline CDR1 and CDR2 sequences are MGHDK and SYGVNS. The junction had 9 bases not matched to a gene; V was cut back by 6 bases and J by 8 bases. There are 13 residues in the CDR3. CDR3 DNA sequence: TGTGCCAGCAGAGGAGAGGGGGCTAGAGGCTACACCTTC. Translated: CASRGEGARGYTF.

The genes are TRBV30 and TRBJ1-1; D is possibly TRBD1 (6 bases). The V gene's germline CDR1 is GTSNPN and CDR2 SVGIG (reference sequence). The CDR3 has 13 residues. The ends were cut back, 1 base at V and 1 base at J, with 7 bases in the middle. The CDR3 DNA sequence: TGTGCCTGGAGTGCGGACAGGAACACTGAAGCTTTCTTT. This codes for CAWSADRNTEAFF.